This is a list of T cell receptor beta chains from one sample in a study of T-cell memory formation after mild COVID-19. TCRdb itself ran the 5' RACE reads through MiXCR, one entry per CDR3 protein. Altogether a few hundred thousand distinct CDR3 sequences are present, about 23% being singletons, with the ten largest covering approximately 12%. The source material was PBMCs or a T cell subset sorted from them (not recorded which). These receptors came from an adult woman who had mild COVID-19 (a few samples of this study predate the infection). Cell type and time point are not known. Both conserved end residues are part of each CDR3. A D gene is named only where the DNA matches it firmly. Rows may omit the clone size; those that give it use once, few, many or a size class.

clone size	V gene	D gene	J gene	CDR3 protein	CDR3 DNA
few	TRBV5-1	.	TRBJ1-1	CASSIGQNTEAFF	TGCGCCAGCAGCATCGGACAGAACACTGAAGCTTTCTTT
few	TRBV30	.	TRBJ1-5	CAWSVGGVQPQHF	TGTGCCTGGAGTGTCGGGGGTGTTCAGCCCCAGCATTTT
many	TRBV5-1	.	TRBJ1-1	CASMTGGGMNTEAFF	TGCGCCAGCATGACCGGCGGGGGGATGAACACTGAAGCTTTCTTT
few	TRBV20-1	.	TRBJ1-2	CSARDYSPSGYTF	TGCAGTGCTAGAGATTACAGCCCCTCCGGCTACACCTTC
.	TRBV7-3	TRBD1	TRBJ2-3	CASSLSGQGADTQYF	TGTGCCAGCAGCTTATCGGGACAGGGGGCAGATACGCAGTATTTT
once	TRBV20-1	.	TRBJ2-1	CSAREETRDDEQFF	TGCAGTGCTAGAGAGGAGACTAGAGACGATGAGCAGTTCTTC
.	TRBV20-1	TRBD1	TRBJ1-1	CSASPVDRVVDTEAFF	TGCAGTGCTTCCCCCGTCGACAGGGTGGTTGACACTGAAGCTTTCTTT
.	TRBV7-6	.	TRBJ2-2	CASKRSGTQNTGELFF	TGTGCCAGCAAACGGTCCGGGACACAGAACACCGGGGAGCTGTTTTTT
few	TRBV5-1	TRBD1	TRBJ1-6	CASSATGTGDSPLHF	TGCGCCAGCAGCGCCACCGGGACAGGGGATTCACCCCTCCACTTT
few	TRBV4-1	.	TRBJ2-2	CASSQFRGAGELFF	TGCGCCAGCAGCCAGTTCAGGGGTGCCGGGGAGCTGTTTTTT
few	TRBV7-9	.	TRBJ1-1	CASSIPDSGTEAFF	TGTGCCAGCAGCATACCCGACAGTGGGACTGAAGCTTTCTTT
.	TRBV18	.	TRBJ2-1	CASSPPIGSGLYNEQFF	TGTGCCAGCTCACCCCCTATAGGTAGCGGCCTTTACAATGAGCAGTTCTTC
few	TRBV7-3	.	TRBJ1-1	CASSPRPATEAFF	TGTGCCAGCAGCCCTAGACCGGCTACTGAAGCTTTCTTT
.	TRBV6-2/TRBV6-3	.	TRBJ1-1	CATQGTLKNTEAFF	TGTGCCACGCAGGGTACACTTAAGAACACTGAAGCTTTCTTT
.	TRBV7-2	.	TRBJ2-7	CASSLAMGSYEQYF	TGTGCCAGCAGCTTAGCCATGGGCTCCTACGAGCAGTACTTC
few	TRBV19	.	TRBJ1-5	CASSIDRIPLSAQHF	TGTGCCAGTAGTATAGATCGTATTCCCTTGTCGGCCCAGCATTTT
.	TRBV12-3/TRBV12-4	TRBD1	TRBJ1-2	CASSLFQGALVGGYTF	TGTGCCAGCAGTTTATTCCAGGGGGCCCTTGTTGGTGGCTACACCTTC
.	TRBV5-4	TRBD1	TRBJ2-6	CASSQTGSGANVLTF	TGTGCCAGCAGCCAGACAGGGTCCGGGGCCAACGTCCTGACTTTC
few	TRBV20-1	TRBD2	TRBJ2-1	CSARSLGGSYNEQFF	TGCAGTGCTAGGTCACTGGGAGGGTCCTACAATGAGCAGTTCTTC
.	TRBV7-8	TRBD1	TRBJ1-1	CASSQDRVMNTEAFF	TGTGCCAGCAGCCAAGACAGGGTTATGAACACTGAAGCTTTCTTT
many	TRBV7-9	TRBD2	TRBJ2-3	CASRPGLGVDTQYF	TGTGCCAGCAGGCCGGGACTAGGGGTAGATACGCAGTATTTT
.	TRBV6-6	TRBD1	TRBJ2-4	CASSYSAPGTGVQNIQYF	TGTGCCAGCAGTTACTCGGCTCCAGGGACAGGGGTTCAAAACATTCAGTACTTC
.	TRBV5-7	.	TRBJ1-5	CASSFWNQPQHF	TGTGCCAGCAGCTTTTGGAATCAGCCCCAGCATTTT
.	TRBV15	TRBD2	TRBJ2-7	CATSGTSDFYEQYF	TGTGCCACGTCTGGGACTAGCGACTTCTACGAGCAGTACTTC
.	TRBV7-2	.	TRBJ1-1	CASSLPPTEAFF	TGTGCCAGCAGCTTACCCCCCACTGAAGCTTTCTTT
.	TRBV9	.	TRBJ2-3	CASSAYRSTDTQYF	TGTGCCAGCAGCGCGTACAGAAGCACAGATACGCAGTATTTT
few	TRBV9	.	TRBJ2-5	CASSVGGYWGETQYF	TGTGCCAGCAGCGTAGGTGGCTACTGGGGAGAGACCCAGTACTTC
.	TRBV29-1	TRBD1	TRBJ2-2	CSVEDTGQGAPGELFF	TGCAGCGTTGAAGATACGGGACAGGGGGCTCCCGGGGAGCTGTTTTTT
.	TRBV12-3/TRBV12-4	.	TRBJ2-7	CASSLARATYEQYF	TGTGCCAGCAGTCTCGCCAGGGCCACCTACGAGCAGTACTTC
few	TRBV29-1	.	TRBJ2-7	CSVRQGYYEQYF	TGCAGCGTTAGGCAGGGTTACTACGAGCAGTACTTC
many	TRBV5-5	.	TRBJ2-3	CASSFPRGSSSTDTQYF	TGTGCCAGCAGCTTCCCACGGGGGAGTAGTAGCACAGATACGCAGTATTTT
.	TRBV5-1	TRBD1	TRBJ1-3	CASSITGAAGNTIYF	TGCGCCAGCAGCATAACAGGGGCTGCTGGAAACACCATATATTTT
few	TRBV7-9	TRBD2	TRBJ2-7	CASSLEGTSGNEQYF	TGTGCCAGCAGCTTAGAAGGGACTAGCGGGAACGAGCAGTACTTC
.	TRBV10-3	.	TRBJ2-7	CAISESAYEQYF	TGTGCCATCAGTGAGTCTGCATACGAGCAGTACTTC
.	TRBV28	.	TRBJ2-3	CASSLAQGNTDTQYF	TGTGCCAGCAGTTTGGCACAGGGAAATACAGATACGCAGTATTTT
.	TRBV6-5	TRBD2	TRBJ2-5	CASSYSTSGRGGETQYF	TGTGCCAGCAGTTACTCGACTAGCGGGAGAGGAGGAGAGACCCAGTACTTC